These T cell receptor beta chains were read from a single sample in a study of CD8 T cells in Susac syndrome. TCRdb re-analysed the immunoSEQ multiplex PCR reads in MiXCR, keeping a single row per CDR3 protein. The sample lists 150,000 to 200,000 distinct CDR3 sequences, approximately 96% occurring once. Sequencing was done on a sample of CD4+ T cells from PBMCs. Every receptor here comes from a human donor in good health. Both conserved end residues are part of each CDR3. A D gene is named only where the DNA matches it firmly. The size of a clone is reported for some rows only, either as once, few or many, or as a class for expanded clones.

j_gene | d_gene | abundance | v_gene | CDR3aa | CDR3nt
TRBJ2-1 | TRBD2 | - | TRBV4-1 | CASSQTGGGQNEQFF | TGCGCCAGCAGCCAGACGGGCGGGGGGCAAAATGAGCAGTTCTTC
TRBJ1-1 | TRBD1 | - | TRBV29-1 | CSVGDRTGTEAFF | TGCAGCGTGGGGGACAGGACGGGGACTGAAGCTTTCTTT
TRBJ1-1 | - | - | TRBV5-1 | CASSTGHTEAFF | TGCGCCAGCAGCACCGGCCACACTGAAGCTTTCTTT
TRBJ1-4 | TRBD1 | once | TRBV7-9 | CASSTTGGGEKLFF | TGTGCCAGCAGCACCACAGGGGGAGGAGAAAAACTGTTTTTT
TRBJ2-7 | - | - | TRBV6-2/TRBV6-3 | CASTLSGLYEQYF | TGTGCCAGCACCTTGAGCGGTCTCTACGAGCAGTACTTC
TRBJ1-2 | - | - | TRBV19 | CASSIDPSNYGYTF | TGTGCCAGTAGTATCGACCCCTCTAACTATGGCTACACCTTC
TRBJ2-7 | - | - | TRBV21-1 | CASSKAKGEQYF | TGTGCCAGCAGCAAAGCTAAGGGCGAGCAGTACTTC
TRBJ2-5 | - | few | TRBV2 | CASSSDSQETQYF | TGTGCCAGCAGTTCGGACAGCCAAGAGACCCAGTACTTC
TRBJ2-6 | TRBD2 | - | TRBV7-2 | CASSLALAGGSGANVLTF | TGTGCCAGCAGCTTAGCGCTAGCGGGGGGCTCTGGGGCCAACGTCCTGACTTTC
TRBJ2-1 | TRBD1 | once | TRBV29-1 | CSVGGQGDEQFF | TGCAGCGTTGGAGGACAGGGCGATGAGCAGTTCTTC
TRBJ2-5 | TRBD2 | - | TRBV5-4 | CASSSLADETQYF | TGTGCCAGCAGCTCACTAGCGGACGAGACCCAGTACTTC
TRBJ2-1 | - | once | TRBV4-2 | CASSQDLARVINEQFF | TGTGCCAGCAGCCAAGATCTGGCCAGGGTTATCAATGAGCAGTTCTTC